The 24 T cell receptor beta chains presented below share a single source sample, sequenced in a study of T cell changes during pregnancy in multiple sclerosis. Repertoires were generated with immunoSEQ multiplex PCR, while TCRdb's copy carries only in-frame clones and drops some. The sample includes 75,000 to 95,000 clones, 94% of them seen just once. Sequencing was performed on CD4+ T cells from peripheral blood mononuclear cells, taken after pregnancy. These receptors were taken from a female donor with multiple sclerosis, enrolled in a pregnancy study.

The rearrangement joins TRBV10-2 to TRBJ1-5; maybe TRBD1 (6 bases). The CDR3 length is 13 residues. V lost 3 bases and J lost 6, with 9 bases in between. Looked up from germline, CDR1 is WSHSY and CDR2 is SAAADI. The CDR3 loop is CASSDRGGQPQHF. DNA of the CDR3: TGCGCCAGCAGTGACAGGGGCGGTCAGCCCCAGCATTTT.

The chain carries TRBV18 and TRBJ2-7; 8 positions agree with TRBD1. The length of the CDR3 is 16 residues. V was clipped by 4 bases and J by 4 bases; unmatched bases: 12. Germline CDR1 is KGHSH and CDR2 is LQKENI. The CDR3 nucleotides are TGTGCCAGCTCACAACCCGGCGGGACAGGAGCATACGAGCAGTACTTC. This sequence encodes CASSQPGGTGAYEQYF.

The V call is TRBV7-2, the J call TRBJ2-1, with D hard to call. The CDR3 consists of 12 residues. The V end was cut by 4 bases, the J end by 15 bases, with 16 bases between. CDR1 SGHTA and CDR2 FQGNSA come from the germline V gene. The CDR3 bases are TGTGCCAGCAGCTCTAACTTACGTTATTGGTTCTTC. Translation gives CASSSNLRYWFF.

The CDR3 protein is CASSEHRGQVNGYTF. The CDR3 DNA sequence: TGTGCCAGCAGCGAACACAGGGGGCAGGTTAATGGCTACACCTTC. The chain uses TRBV7-8 and TRBJ1-2; TRBD1 aligns across 9 bases. The germline gives CDR1 SGHVS, CDR2 FQNEAQ. This CDR3 has 15 amino acids. V shed 5 bases, J shed 6 bases, and the junction held 10 bases outside the gene matches.

The chain carries TRBV7-6 and TRBJ1-2; TRBD1 matches at 7 bases. CDR3 length equals 14 residues. Trimming cost V 5 bases and J 7 bases; bases outside gene matches: 10. CDR1 is SGHVS and CDR2 is FNYEAQ in the germline V gene. The CDR3 loop is CASSLRQGVGGYTF. CDR3 bases: TGTGCCAGCAGCCTGAGACAGGGCGTAGGTGGCTACACCTTC.

This chain joins TRBV5-8 and TRBJ2-3, with D perhaps TRBD1 (6 bases). Germline V CDR1 and CDR2: SGHTS, YDEGEE. V gave up 10 bases and J gave up 4 bases, with 19 bases separating them. This CDR3 spans 14 amino acids. CDR3 coding DNA: TGTGCCGGAAATAACCTACAGGGAGCAGATACGCAGTATTTT. This sequence encodes CAGNNLQGADTQYF.

This clone has only one observation. V usage is TRBV29-1 and J usage is TRBJ2-7; the match to TRBD1 covers 9 bases. CDR1 and CDR2 (germline): SQVTM, ANQGSEA. This CDR3 contains 13 residues. The J segment lost 1 base and the V segment lost 6 bases, leaving 4 bases of the junction unmatched. CDR3 coding DNA: TGCAGCGTAACCGGGACAGGGTCCTACGAGCAGTACTTC. Translating it yields CSVTGTGSYEQYF.

The chain employs TRBV5-1 and TRBJ2-7; TRBD2 matches 10 bases. V lost 2 bases, J lost 6 bases, and 8 bases stayed unmatched. The CDR3 consists of 15 residues. Germline V gives CDR1 SGHRS, CDR2 YFSETQ. Written as DNA, the CDR3 is TGCGCCAGCAGCTTCAGAGCGGGAGGGCCCATCGAGCAGTACTTC. Translation: CASSFRAGGPIEQYF.

The chain employs TRBV5-1 and TRBJ2-3; D is unresolved. The CDR3 contains 15 residues. Between the trimmed V and J ends, which lost 3 bases and 2 bases, there was a span of 13 bases. The V gene's germline CDR1 is SGHRS and CDR2 YFSETQ. CDR3 sequence: CASSWASINTDTQYF. The CDR3 DNA is TGCGCCAGCAGCTGGGCTTCGATAAACACAGATACGCAGTATTTT.

The rearrangement uses TRBV5-1 and TRBJ2-7, with 9 bases identical to TRBD2. The CDR3 consists of 16 residues. The V and J ends lost 3 bases and 3 bases, in that order; junction bases with no gene match: 10. The germline CDR1 and CDR2 sequences are SGHRS and YFSETQ. The CDR3 bases are TGCGCCAGCAGCTCCACCTTGACTAGCGGAAACTACGAGCAGTACTTC. Its translation: CASSSTLTSGNYEQYF.

This chain connects TRBV15 to TRBJ2-7, with no clear D. V was trimmed by 5 bases and J by 0 bases, leaving 11 bases between them. CDR1 LNHNV and CDR2 YYDKDF come from the germline V gene (reference sequence). The CDR3 covers 14 residues. The chain's CDR3 is CATSAARSSYEQYF. CDR3 bases: TGTGCCACCAGCGCCGCAAGGAGCTCCTACGAGCAGTACTTC.

The chain uses TRBV7-2 and TRBJ2-3, with 8 bases matching TRBD2. The CDR3 length is 16 residues. V lost 5 bases and J lost 0; bases outside the gene matches: 7. CDR1 is SGHTA and CDR2 is FQGNSA in the germline V gene. The CDR3 bases are TGTGCCAGCAGCCAATTAGCGGGAACTAGCACAGATACGCAGTATTTT. This codes for CASSQLAGTSTDTQYF.

This chain joins TRBV27 and TRBJ2-7, with 8 bases that match TRBD2. The V gene end was trimmed by 2 bases and the J gene end by 2 bases; junction bases not matched to a gene: 5. This CDR3 spans 15 amino acids. The V gene's germline CDR1 is MNHEY and CDR2 SMNVEV (reference sequence). The CDR3 DNA follows: TGTGCCAGCAGTTTAGGCCTAGCGGGTCCCTACGAGCAGTACTTC. Its protein product is CASSLGLAGPYEQYF.

J is TRBJ1-2 and V is TRBV6-6, with D possibly matching TRBD1 (6 bases). This CDR3 is built from 14 residues. Germline lookup yields CDR1 MNHNY and CDR2 SVGAGI (reference sequence). With 4 bases removed from V and 5 bases from J, the gap between germline ends came to 14 bases. The CDR3 nucleotides read TGTGCCAGCAGTTCCACCGGGACACTATATGGCTACACCTTC. It is translated as CASSSTGTLYGYTF.

V and J are TRBV19 and TRBJ2-3; 9 bases are a match to TRBD1. V was pared by 0 bases and J by 4 bases, with 11 bases of the junction left unmatched. Germline CDR1 reads LNHDA; CDR2 reads SQIVND (reference sequence). The CDR3 spans 18 residues. The CDR3 DNA sequence: TGTGCCAGTAGTATAGATGCGACAGGGGGGAGCCAGGCAGATACGCAGTATTTT. Its translation is CASSIDATGGSQADTQYF.

V usage is TRBV19 and J usage is TRBJ1-5; 8 bases agree with TRBD1. Unmatched junction bases numbered 6, after V lost 10 bases and J lost 7 bases. CDR1 and CDR2 from the germline V gene are LNHDA and SQIVND (reference sequence). The CDR3 loop spans 12 amino acids. The DNA of the CDR3 is TGTGCCACCCAGGGGGCAGTACAGCCCCAGCATTTT. This codes for CATQGAVQPQHF.

This chain joins TRBV4-1 and TRBJ1-4; 8 nucleotides align to TRBD1. CDR1 is MGHRA, CDR2 YSYEKL, per germline. The CDR3 contains 15 residues. V shed 2 bases and J 7 bases; nucleotides not matched to a gene: 6. CDR3 protein: CASSQQGASAEKLFF. CDR3 bases: TGCGCCAGCAGCCAACAGGGGGCCTCAGCTGAAAAACTGTTTTTT.

The V call is TRBV29-1, the J call TRBJ2-1; a weak D match, TRBD1 (5 bases). This CDR3 contains 14 residues. Trimming left V 4 bases short and J 6 bases short, with 16 bases between. The germline V gene has CDR1 SQVTM and CDR2 ANQGSEA. CDR3 coding DNA: TGCAGCGTTGGCATACTTTCAAGGGGCAATGAGCAGTTCTTC. It encodes CSVGILSRGNEQFF.

This sequence joins TRBV5-4 and TRBJ1-2; no clear D. Trimming cost V 5 bases and J 5 bases, with 13 bases left between them. The CDR3 is made up of 13 amino acids. Per the germline V gene, CDR1 is SGHNT and CDR2 is YYREEE (reference sequence). The CDR3 DNA reads as TGTGCCAGCAGTAAGGGAGAGCAATATGGCTACACCTTC. It is translated as CASSKGEQYGYTF. Full variable domain (remainder filled in from reference TRBV5-4 and TRBJ1-2): ETGVTQSPTHLIKTRGQQVTLRCSSQSGHNTVSWYQQALGQGPQFIFQYYREEENGRGNFPPRFSGLQFPNYSSELNVNALELDDSALYLCASSKGEQYGYTFGSGTRLTVV.

The chain employs TRBV29-1 and TRBJ2-5, with TRBD2 matching 12 bases. This CDR3 is built from 14 residues. Germline CDR1 is SQVTM and CDR2 is ANQGSEA. V shed 7 bases and J 4 bases; nucleotides not matched to a gene: 7. CDR3 nucleotides: TGCAGCGCGCCGGGACTAGCGGGCGGAGAGACCCAGTACTTC. As protein: CSAPGLAGGETQYF.

This chain joins TRBV29-1 and TRBJ2-5, with 9 bases aligning to TRBD2. Germline CDR1 SQVTM, CDR2 ANQGSEA. The CDR3 is made up of 15 amino acids. J lost 4 bases, V lost 4 bases, and 10 bases had no gene match. CDR3 sequence: CSVAGRTAGGETQYF. The CDR3 DNA follows: TGCAGCGTTGCAGGGCGAACAGCGGGAGGAGAGACCCAGTACTTC.

This clone has only one observation. The chain uses TRBV19 and TRBJ1-4; D unclear. The V gene lost 4 bases and the J gene lost 7 bases, with 16 bases spanning the gap. This CDR3 has 15 amino acids. Germline loops: CDR1 LNHDA, CDR2 SQIVND (reference sequence). CDR3 DNA: TGTGCCAGTAGTAAGCCCCAAGCTCCTGTTGAAAAACTGTTTTTT. Its protein product is CASSKPQAPVEKLFF.

The chain uses TRBV4-3 and TRBJ1-4; tentative D call: TRBD1 (6 bases). Trimming shortened V by 4 bases and J by 7 bases, and 13 bases separated the two germline ends. CDR1 LGHNA and CDR2 YSLEER come from the germline V gene. CDR3 length: 14 amino acids. The CDR3 loop is CASSPTGWSEKLFF. The CDR3 nucleotides read TGCGCCAGCAGCCCCACAGGGTGGAGTGAAAAACTGTTTTTT.

The chain combines TRBV27 with TRBJ2-1; D gene ambiguous. The CDR3 is 17 amino acids. V dropped 2 bases and J dropped 7 bases, with 21 bases sitting between them. The V gene's germline CDR1 is MNHEY and CDR2 SMNVEV (reference sequence). As DNA, the CDR3 is TGTGCCAGCAGTTTACCCGCCCTCGTTCACAGCACTAATGAGCAGTTCTTC. Translating gives CASSLPALVHSTNEQFF.